Listed here are 22 T cell receptor beta chains from one sample, sequenced in a study of Tregs in tolerant kidney transplant recipients. Data came from immunoSEQ multiplex PCR; TCRdb stores just in-frame clones and leaves some out. The data contain 85,000 to 100,000 clones, 80% to 95% of them singletons. The sequences come from CD4+ T cells from blood, collected before the transplant. These receptors were taken from a human donor who received a combined kidney and bone marrow transplant.

As concerns this clone: Other DNA sequences within the sample encode an identical CDR3. The chain links TRBV5-1 to TRBJ1-1; the D gene is possibly TRBD1 (6 bases). The CDR3 contains 14 residues. V shed 1 base and J shed 2 bases, with 9 bases lying between them. CDR1 and CDR2 (germline): SGHRS, YFSETQ. The CDR3 DNA reads TGCGCCAGCAGCTTGACAGGGACCAACACTGAAGCTTTCTTT. It encodes CASSLTGTNTEAFF.

The rearrangement links TRBV5-1 to TRBJ1-5; 7 bases map to TRBD1. CDR3 length equals 15 residues. Germline V gene lookup returns CDR1 SGHRS and CDR2 YFSETQ. J was trimmed by 1 base and V by 0 bases; bases with no gene match: 1. CDR3 residues: CASSLEGASNQPQHF. CDR3 nucleotides: TGCGCCAGCAGCTTGGAGGGGGCAAGCAATCAGCCCCAGCATTTT.

This CDR3 is CASSFRMGQGSETQYF. CDR3 coding DNA: TGCGCCAGCAGCTTCCGGATGGGACAGGGGTCGGAGACCCAGTACTTC. The chain has TRBV5-1 and TRBJ2-5; 10 bases agree with TRBD1. The CDR3 has 16 amino acids. The germline CDR1 and CDR2 sequences are SGHRS and YFSETQ. Germline trimming cut 2 bases from V and 5 bases from J; bases unmatched to any gene: 9.

The chain has TRBV9 and TRBJ2-2; a possible D gene is TRBD2 (5 bases). Between the trimmed V and J ends, which lost 1 base and 4 bases, there was a span of 14 bases. Germline CDR1 SGDLS, CDR2 YYNGEE. The CDR3 has 16 residues. CDR3 sequence reads: CASSVLADPTTGELFF. The DNA for the CDR3 is TGTGCCAGCAGCGTACTAGCTGACCCGACCACCGGGGAGCTGTTTTTT.

This clone occurred once. The chain is built from TRBV5-4 and TRBJ1-1, with unresolved D. Germline V CDR1 and CDR2: SGHNT, YYREEE (reference sequence). CDR3 length equals 13 residues. Between the trimmed V and J ends, which lost 3 bases and 1 base, there was a span of 7 bases. CDR3 bases: TGTGCCAGCAGCTACACACCGAACACTGAAGCTTTCTTT. This codes for CASSYTPNTEAFF.

The chain has TRBV11-3 and TRBJ2-5; D perhaps matches TRBD2 (6 bases). This CDR3 comprises 12 residues. Germline V CDR1 and CDR2: SGHNT, YENEEA. V lost 4 bases to trimming and J lost 3 bases, with 6 bases between them. The CDR3 here is CASSWGEETQYF. The CDR3 nucleotides read TGTGCCAGCAGCTGGGGGGAAGAGACCCAGTACTTC.

A note on this clone: The germline gene is not matched at one end of the junction; a read error may be the cause. Other nucleotide sequences from this sample produce the same CDR3. V gene TRBV6-6 combines with J gene TRBJ1-6; weak D call: TRBD1 (5 bases). Germline V CDR1 and CDR2: MNHNY, SVGAGI (reference sequence). This CDR3 comprises 15 residues. This chain's CDR3 is CASCVGGRYNSPLHF. The CDR3 nucleotides are TGTGCCAGCTGTGTCGGGGGACGGTATAATTCCCCCCTCCACTTT.

In regard to this clone: Since no conserved phenylalanine or tryptophan closes the CDR3, a read error is the likely cause. CDR3 coding DNA: TGTGCCCGGGAGGGGCGTTCACCCCTCCACCTT. Its translation is CAREGRSPLHL. The gene calls are TRBV6-9 and TRBJ1-6, with TRBD1 as a possible D gene (5 bases). This CDR3 region has 11 residues. Trimming took 11 bases from V and 9 from J, leaving 11 bases between them. Germline lookup yields CDR1 MNHGY and CDR2 SVAAGI.

The rearrangement uses TRBV15 and TRBJ1-4; 9 nucleotides line up with TRBD1. Germline CDR1 and CDR2: LNHNV and YYDKDF (reference sequence). CDR3 length: 17 residues. Germline trimming cut 5 bases from V and 5 bases from J; bases unmatched to any gene: 12. The CDR3 spells CATSFGQGRTRNEKLFF. The CDR3 bases are TGTGCCACCAGCTTCGGACAGGGGCGAACCCGAAATGAAAAACTGTTTTTT.

The chain links TRBV7-8 to TRBJ1-6; D not certain. The CDR3 has 13 residues. V shed 1 base and J shed 10 bases, with 8 bases lying between them. Germline-derived CDR1 and CDR2 are SGHVS and FQNEAQ. The CDR3 spells CASSLERRSPLHF. The CDR3 DNA sequence: TGTGCCAGCAGCTTAGAAAGGCGGTCACCCCTCCACTTT.

This clone has only one observation. This sequence joins TRBV5-1 and TRBJ1-1, with 11 bases fitting TRBD1. The V and J ends lost 1 base and 1 base, in that order; junction bases with no gene match: 12. Germline-derived CDR1 and CDR2 are SGHRS and YFSETQ. CDR3 length equals 19 residues. The CDR3 is CASSLRPGTGGPRNTEAFF. CDR3 sequence (DNA): TGCGCCAGCAGCTTGAGGCCCGGGACAGGGGGGCCGCGGAACACTGAAGCTTTCTTT.

The V gene is TRBV23-1, the J gene TRBJ1-2; tentatively, D is TRBD1 (6 bases). TRBV23-1 is an ORF, and what it does is uncertain. The CDR3 totals 13 residues. Trimming shortened V by 0 bases and J by 7 bases, and 9 bases separated the two germline ends. This CDR3 is CASSQSVRGGYTF. CDR3 coding DNA: TGCGCCAGCAGTCAATCTGTCAGGGGTGGCTACACCTTC.

J is TRBJ2-5 and V is TRBV25-1; maybe TRBD2 (6 bases). This CDR3 is 18 amino acids long. CDR1 and CDR2 from the germline V gene are MGHDK and SYGVNS. V lost 1 base and J 7 bases, leaving 25 bases between the germline ends. CDR3 DNA sequence: TGTGCCAGCAGTGAATCTGTAATAGGCGCCGGGACCGGGAGGACCCAGTACTTC. Protein sequence: CASSESVIGAGTGRTQYF.

About this clone itself: A junction boundary mismatches the germline segment, possibly from a read error. The same CDR3 is also encoded by other DNA sequences in this sample. The chain is built from TRBV7-2 and TRBJ1-6; D ambiguous. Looked up from germline, CDR1 is SGHTA and CDR2 is FQGNSA. This CDR3 contains 18 residues. CDR3 amino acids: CASRCFLKELCHNSPLHF. As DNA, the CDR3 is TGTGCCAGCAGATGTTTTTTGAAGGAGCTCTGTCATAATTCCCCCCTCCACTTT.

This clone was found once. The CDR3 region is CSVEVGGSGTGELFF. As DNA, the CDR3 is TGCAGCGTTGAAGTAGGAGGGTCGGGCACCGGGGAGCTGTTTTTT. V is TRBV29-1 and J is TRBJ2-2, with D perhaps TRBD2 (6 bases). There are 15 residues in the CDR3. Trimming stripped 1 base from V and 4 bases from J, with 13 bases between. From germline, CDR1 is SQVTM and CDR2 ANQGSEA.

CDR3 DNA sequence: TGCAGCGTTGAATCTGGAGTGGATACGCAGTATTTT. Translating it yields CSVESGVDTQYF. The V and J genes are TRBV29-1 and TRBJ2-3; D is unclear. V lost 2 bases, J lost 6 bases, and 9 bases lay in between. Germline V lookup: CDR1 SQVTM, CDR2 ANQGSEA. The CDR3 loop spans 12 amino acids.

The V and J genes are TRBV6-6 and TRBJ1-2; D remains ambiguous. Trimming took off 4 bases at V and 4 bases at J, with 16 bases between the two ends. Germline CDR1 is MNHNY and CDR2 is SVGAGI (reference sequence). CDR3 size: 15 residues. CDR3 sequence (DNA): TGTGCCAGCAGTTGGGCGGGGAACACCCCCTATGGCTACACCTTC. Encoded protein: CASSWAGNTPYGYTF.

V is TRBV5-1 and J is TRBJ1-2, with 8 bases identical to TRBD1. The CDR3 sequence is 14 residues long. CDR1 and CDR2 (germline): SGHRS, YFSETQ. The ends lost 0 bases at V and 7 bases at J; junction bases unmatched: 5. CDR3 DNA: TGCGCCAGCAGCTTGGACAGGGGGTTAAGTGGCTACACCTTC. The encoded protein is CASSLDRGLSGYTF. Full variable domain (outside the CDR3, taken from reference TRBV5-1 and TRBJ1-2): KAGVTQTPRYLIKTRGQQVTLSCSPISGHRSVSWYQQTPGQGLQFLFEYFSETQRNKGNFPGRFSGRQFSNSRSEMNVSTLELGDSALYLCASSLDRGLSGYTFGSGTRLTVV.

This chain joins TRBV4-3 and TRBJ2-4; TRBD1 agrees at 7 bases. Germline assignment: CDR1 LGHNA and CDR2 YSLEER. Unmatched junction bases numbered 7, after V lost 2 bases and J lost 6 bases. There are 15 residues in the CDR3. CDR3 amino acids: CASSQLRGQGNIQYF. CDR3 DNA: TGCGCCAGCAGCCAACTAAGGGGGCAAGGAAACATTCAGTACTTC.

The CDR3 DNA follows: TGTGCCAGCAGCAGACTCAGCACGCAAGAGACCCAGTACTTC. Translation: CASSRLSTQETQYF. V gene TRBV27 combines with J gene TRBJ2-5; D gene unclear. The germline V gene encodes CDR1 MNHEY and CDR2 SMNVEV (reference sequence). The CDR3 is 14 residues long. Between the trimmed V and J ends, which lost 6 bases and 2 bases, there was a span of 13 bases.

V is TRBV29-1 and J is TRBJ2-6, with 7 bases aligning to TRBD1. Germline CDR1 reads SQVTM; CDR2 reads ANQGSEA. The CDR3 totals 17 residues. V trimming: 5 bases; J trimming: 0 bases; junction bases outside the gene matches: 10. This CDR3 reads CSVTRTGPNSGANVLTF. CDR3 bases: TGCAGCGTTACCCGGACAGGCCCGAACTCTGGGGCCAACGTCCTGACTTTC. Filled out from reference TRBV29-1 and TRBJ2-6, the complete variable domain reads SAVISQKPSRDICQRGTSLTIQCQVDSQVTMMFWYRQQPGQSLTLIATANQGSEATYESGFVIDKFPISRPNLTFSTLTVSNMSPEDSSIYLCSVTRTGPNSGANVLTFGAGSRLTVL.

The J gene is TRBJ1-3, the V gene TRBV5-6; D unclear. The CDR3 sequence is 18 residues long. In germline, CDR1 is SGHDT, CDR2 YYEEEE. V lost 1 base, J lost 3 bases, and 20 bases lay in between. CDR3 bases: TGTGCCAGCAGCTTGTTTTACAGTGGCTTACTTATTGGAAACACCATATATTTT. Translating gives CASSLFYSGLLIGNTIYF.